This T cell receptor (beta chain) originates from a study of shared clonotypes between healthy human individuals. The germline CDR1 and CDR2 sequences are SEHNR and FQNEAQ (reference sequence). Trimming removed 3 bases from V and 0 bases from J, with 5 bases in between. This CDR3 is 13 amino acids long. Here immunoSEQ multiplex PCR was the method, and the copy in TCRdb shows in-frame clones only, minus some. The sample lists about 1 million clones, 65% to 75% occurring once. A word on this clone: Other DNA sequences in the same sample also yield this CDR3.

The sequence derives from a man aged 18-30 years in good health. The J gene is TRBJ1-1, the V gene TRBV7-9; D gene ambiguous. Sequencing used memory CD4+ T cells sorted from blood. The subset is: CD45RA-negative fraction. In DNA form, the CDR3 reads TGTGCCAGCAGCTTGAGTATGAACACTGAAGCTTTCTTT. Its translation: CASSLSMNTEAFF.